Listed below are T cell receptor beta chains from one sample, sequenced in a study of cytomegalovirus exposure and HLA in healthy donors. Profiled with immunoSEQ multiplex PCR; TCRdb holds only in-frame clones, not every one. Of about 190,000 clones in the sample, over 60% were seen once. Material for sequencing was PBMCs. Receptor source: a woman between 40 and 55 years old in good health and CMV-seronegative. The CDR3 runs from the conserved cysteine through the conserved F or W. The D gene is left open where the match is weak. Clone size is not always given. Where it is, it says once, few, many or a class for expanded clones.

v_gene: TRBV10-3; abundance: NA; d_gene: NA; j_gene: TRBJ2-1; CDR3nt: TGTGCCATCGGAATGGAGCAATTCGGTGAGCAGTTCTTC; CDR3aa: CAIGMEQFGEQFF
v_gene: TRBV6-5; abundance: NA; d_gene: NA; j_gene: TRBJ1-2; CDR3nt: TGTGCCAGCAGTGAAAATCCACCCCCCGGTGGCTACACCTTC; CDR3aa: CASSENPPPGGYTF
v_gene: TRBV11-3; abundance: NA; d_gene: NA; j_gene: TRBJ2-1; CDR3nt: TGTGCCAGCAGCTTGGAGGGGGCGGGCTACAATGAGCAGTTCTTC; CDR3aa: CASSLEGAGYNEQFF
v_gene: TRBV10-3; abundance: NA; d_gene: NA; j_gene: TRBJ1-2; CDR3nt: TGTGCCATCAGTGAGGGGGGAGGACGAAGTGGTGGCTACACCTTC; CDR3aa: CAISEGGGRSGGYTF
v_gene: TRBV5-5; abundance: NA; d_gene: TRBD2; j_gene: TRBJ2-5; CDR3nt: TGTGCCAGCAGCTTGCAACTAGCGGGAGGGGTAGTTTTAGAGACCCAGTACTTC; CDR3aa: CASSLQLAGGVVLETQYF
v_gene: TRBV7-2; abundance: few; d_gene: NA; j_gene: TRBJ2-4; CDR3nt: TGTGCCAGCAGCCCCCGGAGGGGCGAGACCCTAGCCAAAAACATTCAGTACTTC; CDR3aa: CASSPRRGETLAKNIQYF
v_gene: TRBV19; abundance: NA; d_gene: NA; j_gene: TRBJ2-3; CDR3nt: TGTGCCAGTAGTATAGTTTCGGGGTCAGATACGCAGTATTTT; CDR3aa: CASSIVSGSDTQYF
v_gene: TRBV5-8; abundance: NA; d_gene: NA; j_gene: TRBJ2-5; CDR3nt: TGTGCCAGCAGCTTGGCCGCCGGGGGGCACGAGACCCAGTACTTC; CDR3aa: CASSLAAGGHETQYF
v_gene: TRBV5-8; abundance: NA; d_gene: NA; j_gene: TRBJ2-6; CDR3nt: TGTGCCAGCAGCTTGGTGGTACATGCTGGGGCCAACGTCCTGACTTTC; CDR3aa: CASSLVVHAGANVLTF
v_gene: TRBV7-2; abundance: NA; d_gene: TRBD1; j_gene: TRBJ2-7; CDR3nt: TGTGCCAGCAGCCAGGGACAGGGGTCGTCCTACGAGCAGTACTTC; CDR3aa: CASSQGQGSSYEQYF
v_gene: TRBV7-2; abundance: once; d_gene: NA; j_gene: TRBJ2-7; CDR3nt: TGTGCCAGCAGCTTAGCGCGAGACTCCTACGAGCAGTACTTC; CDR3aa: CASSLARDSYEQYF
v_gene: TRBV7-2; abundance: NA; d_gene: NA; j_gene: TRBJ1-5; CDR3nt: TGTGCCAGCAGCTTAGGACAGGCAGGTATTCAGCCCCAGCATTTT; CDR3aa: CASSLGQAGIQPQHF
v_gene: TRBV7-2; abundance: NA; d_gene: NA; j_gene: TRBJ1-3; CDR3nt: TGTGCCAGCAGCTTAGACCCAGGTGCTGGAAACACCATATATTTT; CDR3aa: CASSLDPGAGNTIYF
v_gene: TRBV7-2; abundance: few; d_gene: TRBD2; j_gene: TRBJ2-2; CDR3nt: TGTGCCAGCAGCTCCACTAGCGGGAGGGGCACCGGGGAGCTGTTTTTT; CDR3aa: CASSSTSGRGTGELFF
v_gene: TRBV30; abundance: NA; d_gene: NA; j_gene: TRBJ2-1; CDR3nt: TGTGCCTGGAGAATTGGAGTTGGTTACGATGAGCAGTTCTTC; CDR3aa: CAWRIGVGYDEQFF
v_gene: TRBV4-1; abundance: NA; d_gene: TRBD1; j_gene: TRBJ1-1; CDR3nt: TGCGCCAGCAGCCAAGAAAGGGGAGGGACAGGGTCGGCTTTCTTT; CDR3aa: CASSQERGGTGSAFF
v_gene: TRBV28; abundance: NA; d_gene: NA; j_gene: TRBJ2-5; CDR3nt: TGTGCCAGCAGTCCCCCGGTTCAGACCCAGTACTTC; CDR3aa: CASSPPVQTQYF
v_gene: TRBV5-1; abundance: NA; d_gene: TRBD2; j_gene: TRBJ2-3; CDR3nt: TGCGCCAGCAGCTTGAGTACTAGCGGGAGTTCAGATACGCAGTATTTT; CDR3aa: CASSLSTSGSSDTQYF
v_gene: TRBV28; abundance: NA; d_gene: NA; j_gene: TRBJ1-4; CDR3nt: TGTGCCAGCACCAATACAGAGACTAATGAAAAACTGTTTTTT; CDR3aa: CASTNTETNEKLFF
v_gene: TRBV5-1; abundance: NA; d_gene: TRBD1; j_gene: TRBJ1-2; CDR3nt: TGCGCCAGCACCCGAGACAGGGGATACTCCTATGGCTACACCTTC; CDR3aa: CASTRDRGYSYGYTF
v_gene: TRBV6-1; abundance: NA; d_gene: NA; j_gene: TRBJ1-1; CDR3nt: TGTGCCGGCGGGCCTGACACTGAAGCTTTCTTT; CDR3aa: CAGGPDTEAFF
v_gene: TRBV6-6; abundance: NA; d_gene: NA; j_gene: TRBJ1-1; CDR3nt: TGTGCCAGCAGTCAGTCTTCGAACACTGAAGCTTTCTTT; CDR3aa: CASSQSSNTEAFF
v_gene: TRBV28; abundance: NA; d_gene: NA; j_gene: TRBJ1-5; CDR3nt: TGTGCCAGCAGACAAGTCCTCCAGCCCCAGCATTTT; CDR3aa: CASRQVLQPQHF
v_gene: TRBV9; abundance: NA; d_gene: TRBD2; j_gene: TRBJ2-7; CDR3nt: TGTGCCAGCAGCGTAGGGGGCGGGAGGGAGAACGAGCAGTACTTC; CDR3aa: CASSVGGGRENEQYF
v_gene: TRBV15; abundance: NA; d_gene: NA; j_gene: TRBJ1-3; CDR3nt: TGTGCCACCGAGAACCAGGGTGCTAACACCATATATTTT; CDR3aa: CATENQGANTIYF
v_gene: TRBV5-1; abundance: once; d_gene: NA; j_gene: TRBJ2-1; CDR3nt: TGCGCCAGCACCCTAGAGGGTAGCGGCTACAATGAGCAGTTCTTC; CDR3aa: CASTLEGSGYNEQFF
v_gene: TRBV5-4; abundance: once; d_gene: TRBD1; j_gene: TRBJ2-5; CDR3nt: TGTGCCAGCAGCTTGCCGACCGGAGGGACAGGTTATGAGCAGTACTTC; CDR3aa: CASSLPTGGTGYEQYF
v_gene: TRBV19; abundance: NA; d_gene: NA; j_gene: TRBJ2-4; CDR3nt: TGTGCCAGTAGTCCAGGGGGACTAGCCAAAAACATTCAGTACTTC; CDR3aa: CASSPGGLAKNIQYF
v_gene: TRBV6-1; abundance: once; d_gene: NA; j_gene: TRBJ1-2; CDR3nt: TGTGCCAGCAGGGACCAAGGGGAGGTCTACACCTTC; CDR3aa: CASRDQGEVYTF
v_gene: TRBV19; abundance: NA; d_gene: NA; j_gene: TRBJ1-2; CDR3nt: TGTGCCAGTAGTACTGCGGGGCCCTATGGCTACACCTTC; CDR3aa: CASSTAGPYGYTF
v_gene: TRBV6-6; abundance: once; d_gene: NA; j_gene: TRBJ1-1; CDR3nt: TGTGCCAGCAGCCCGGCCCCAGGGGAAGCTTTCTTT; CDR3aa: CASSPAPGEAFF
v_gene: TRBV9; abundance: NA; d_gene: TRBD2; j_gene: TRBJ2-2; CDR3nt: TGTGCCAGCAGCCCCAATAGCGGGAGTACGGACACCGGGGAGCTGTTTTTT; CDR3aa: CASSPNSGSTDTGELFF
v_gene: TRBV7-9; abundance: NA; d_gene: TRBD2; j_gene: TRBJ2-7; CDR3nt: TGTGCCAGCAGCTCTCGGACTAGCGGCCCCTCCTACGAGCAGTACTTC; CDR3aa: CASSSRTSGPSYEQYF
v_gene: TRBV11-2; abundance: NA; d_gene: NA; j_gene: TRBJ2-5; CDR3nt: TGTGCCAGCAGCTCCGCAGGAGAGACCCAGTACTTC; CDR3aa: CASSSAGETQYF
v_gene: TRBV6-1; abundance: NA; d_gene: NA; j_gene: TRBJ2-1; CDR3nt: TGTGCCAGCAATGGACAGAGCCGCAATGAGCAGTTCTTC; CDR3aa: CASNGQSRNEQFF
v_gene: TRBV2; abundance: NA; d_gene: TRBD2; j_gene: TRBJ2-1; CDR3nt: TGTGCCAGCAGTGCTAGCGGGCCCTACAATGAGCAGTTCTTC; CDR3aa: CASSASGPYNEQFF
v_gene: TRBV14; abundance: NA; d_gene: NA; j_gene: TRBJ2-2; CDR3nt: TGTGCCAGCAGCCAAGATTGGAGCACCGGGGAGCTGTTTTTT; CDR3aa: CASSQDWSTGELFF
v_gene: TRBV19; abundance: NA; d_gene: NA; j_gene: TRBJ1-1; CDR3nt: TGTGCCAGTAGTGCCGACACCTTGAACACTGAAGCTTTCTTT; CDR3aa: CASSADTLNTEAFF
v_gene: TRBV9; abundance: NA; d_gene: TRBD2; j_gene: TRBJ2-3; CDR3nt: TGTGCCAGCAGCGCTCGCGGTAGCGGGACCTTCACAGATACGCAGTATTTT; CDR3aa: CASSARGSGTFTDTQYF
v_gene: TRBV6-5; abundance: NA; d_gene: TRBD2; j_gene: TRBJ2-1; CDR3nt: TGTGCCAGCAGTTACCCTAGCGGGAGGGCCGTGGGTGAGCAGTTCTTC; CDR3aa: CASSYPSGRAVGEQFF
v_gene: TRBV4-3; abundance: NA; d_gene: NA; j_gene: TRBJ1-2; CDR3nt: TGCGCCAGCAGCCAAGACGTCGGGGTGGGTGGCTACACCTTC; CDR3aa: CASSQDVGVGGYTF
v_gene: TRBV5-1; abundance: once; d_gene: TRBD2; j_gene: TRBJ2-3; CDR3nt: TGCGCCAGCAGCTTGAGCGGGAGAGACACAGATACGCAGTATTTT; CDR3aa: CASSLSGRDTDTQYF
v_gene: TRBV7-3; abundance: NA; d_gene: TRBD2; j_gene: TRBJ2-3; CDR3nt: TGTGCCAGCAGCGTAACAGCCGGGACTAGCGCTGATACGCAGTATTTT; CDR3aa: CASSVTAGTSADTQYF
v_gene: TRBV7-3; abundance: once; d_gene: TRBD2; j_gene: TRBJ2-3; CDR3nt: TGTGCCAGCAGCCCGACTAGCGATAGGACAGATACGCAGTATTTT; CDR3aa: CASSPTSDRTDTQYF
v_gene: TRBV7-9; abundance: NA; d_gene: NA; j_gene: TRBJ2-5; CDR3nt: TGTGCCAGCAGCGGTGAGGTCCAGTACTTC; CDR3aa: CASSGEVQYF
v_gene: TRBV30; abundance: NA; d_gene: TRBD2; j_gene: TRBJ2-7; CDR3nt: TGTGCCTGGAGTTTGGGCGGGAGCTACGAGCAGTACTTC; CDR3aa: CAWSLGGSYEQYF
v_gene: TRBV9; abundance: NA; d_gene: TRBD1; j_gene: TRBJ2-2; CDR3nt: TGTGCCAGCAGCGTGGGACAGGGCTACACCGGGGAGCTGTTTTTT; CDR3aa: CASSVGQGYTGELFF
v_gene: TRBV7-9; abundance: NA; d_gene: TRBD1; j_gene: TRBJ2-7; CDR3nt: TGTGCCAGCACCCGCTCCGGGACAGTCGACGGAGGGCAGTACTTC; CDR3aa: CASTRSGTVDGGQYF
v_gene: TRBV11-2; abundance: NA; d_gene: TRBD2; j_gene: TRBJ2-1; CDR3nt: TGTGCCAGCAGCTTAGAGGGGACTAGCATACATGAGCAGTTCTTC; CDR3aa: CASSLEGTSIHEQFF
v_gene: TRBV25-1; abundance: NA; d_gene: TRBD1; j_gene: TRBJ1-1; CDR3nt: TGTGCCAGCAGTGAGAGGGGGCGAACTGAAGCTTTCTTT; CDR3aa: CASSERGRTEAFF
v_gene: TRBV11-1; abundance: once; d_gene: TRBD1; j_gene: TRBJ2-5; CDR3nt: TGTGCCAGCAGCCGTACACCCGCCGGGACAGGTGGGGTCCAAGAGACCCAGTACTTC; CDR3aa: CASSRTPAGTGGVQETQYF
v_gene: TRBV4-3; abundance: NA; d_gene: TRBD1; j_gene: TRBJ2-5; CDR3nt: TGCGCCAGCAGCCAAGACTGGACAGGGGCTGAGGCCCAAGAGACCCAGTACTTC; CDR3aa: CASSQDWTGAEAQETQYF
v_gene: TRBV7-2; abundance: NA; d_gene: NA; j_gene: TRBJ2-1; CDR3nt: TGTGCCAGCAGCTTAGGGCTACTCGGTTGGAGTGAGCAGTTCTTC; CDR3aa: CASSLGLLGWSEQFF